Listed here are 4 T cell receptor beta chains from one sample, sequenced in a study of T cell repertoires in cytomegalovirus infection. A single record per CDR3 protein comes from TCRdb applying MiXCR to the reads. The data show hundreds of thousands of distinct CDR3 sequences, with approximately 30% seen just once and around an eighth held by the top ten. Their recognized antigens are unknown. The sequences come from cultured CD8+ T cells from PBMCs, collected from culture after CMV antigen stimulation. Source of these receptors: a human donor in good health (CMV status not recorded). Some clones in this sample may be carry-over from other donors' samples.

The gene calls are TRBV12-3 or TRBV12-4 and TRBJ2-3; D gene unclear. The V end was cut by 6 bases, the J end by 2 bases, with 15 bases between. The CDR3 has 15 amino acids. The CDR3, as DNA: TGTGCCAGCAGAGCTGTCAGTACATCCACAGATACGCAGTATTTT. It is translated as CASRAVSTSTDTQYF.

In its sample, this clonotype was seen a few times. The CDR3 reads CASSPTPDYEQYF. The CDR3 DNA reads TGCGCCAGCAGCCCCACCCCCGATTACGAGCAGTACTTC. The chain uses TRBV4-1 and TRBJ2-7; D gene ambiguous. The germline CDR1 and CDR2 sequences are MGHRA and YSYEKL. V lost 4 bases and J lost 4, with 11 bases in between. The CDR3 consists of 13 residues.

Worth noting for this clonotype: Germline and junction disagree at one end, which may indicate a read error. The genes are TRBV12-3 or TRBV12-4 and TRBJ2-1, with D possibly called TRBD1 or TRBD2 (5 bases each). The CDR3 has 15 residues. In DNA, the CDR3 is TGTGCCAGCAGAGAGGGACCCAGCTCCTACCATGAGCAGTTGTTC. Protein: CASREGPSSYHEQLF.

This clonotype was picked up many times. V usage is TRBV28 and J usage is TRBJ1-2; no clear D. The CDR3 contains 16 residues. Trimming removed 5 bases from V and 1 base from J, with 17 bases in between. Germline V gene sequence: CDR1 MDHEN, CDR2 SYDVKM. CDR3 DNA sequence: TGTGCCAGCAGTACCCCGCAAACACGGCTTAACTATGGCTACACCTTC. Protein product: CASSTPQTRLNYGYTF.